Below, 29 T cell receptor beta chains from the same sample are listed, as sequenced in a study of Graves' ophthalmopathy and Graves' hyperthyroidism. For repertoire sequencing, the TCR beta CDR3 regions were amplified from RNA transcripts. An opening RT-PCR round employed HTBI primers and preceded a second-round multiplex PCR. TCRdb recomputed calls from the multiplex PCR reads with MiXCR, one row per CDR3 protein. The sample holds 740,000 or so distinct CDR3 sequences; approximately 40% are singletons and the top ten take 44%. The source material was peripheral blood. The receptors were sampled from an adult man with Graves' ophthalmopathy.

With respect to this clonotype: Given a much more abundant clone one base away, this may be a read error. The CDR3 sequence is CASSLVQGANSLLHF. The CDR3 region has the DNA TGTGCCAGCAGCTTAGTACAGGGGGCAAATTCACTCCTCCACTTT. The chain combines TRBV11-1 with TRBJ1-6; 9 bases line up with TRBD1. Germline lookup yields CDR1 SGHAT and CDR2 FQDESV (reference sequence). CDR3 length: 15 amino acids.

This clonotype occurred many times. This chain connects TRBV6-5 to TRBJ1-4; D gene ambiguous. Germline lookup yields CDR1 MNHEY and CDR2 SVGAGI. CDR3 length: 14 amino acids. Trimming left V 2 bases short and J 5 bases short, with 9 bases between. CDR3 loop: CASSYRSRNEKLFF. The CDR3 DNA reads as TGTGCCAGCAGTTACAGGAGCAGGAATGAAAAACTGTTTTTT.

This chain links TRBV7-2 with TRBJ2-7; perhaps TRBD2 as D (5 bases). The CDR3 consists of 14 residues. Germline values: CDR1 SGHTA, CDR2 FQGNSA. V lost 5 bases and J 9 bases, leaving 20 bases between the germline ends. The CDR3: CASSQDGVPWGQYF. The CDR3 DNA sequence: TGTGCCAGCAGCCAGGACGGGGTTCCCTGGGGGCAGTACTTC.

V usage is TRBV19 and J usage is TRBJ1-2, with 8 bases fitting TRBD1. Per the germline V gene, CDR1 is LNHDA and CDR2 is SQIVND (reference sequence). The CDR3 spans 15 residues. V lost 3 bases, J lost 4 bases, and 7 bases stayed unmatched. CDR3 in DNA: TGTGCCAGTAGTATGGCCGGACAGGGTGTCTATGGCTACACCTTC. It yields the protein CASSMAGQGVYGYTF.

The chain combines TRBV29-1 with TRBJ1-2; maybe TRBD1 (6 bases). Per germline, CDR1 SQVTM and CDR2 ANQGSEA. The CDR3 consists of 11 residues. The CDR3 coding sequence is TGCAGACAAGGCACAGGGTTTGGCTACACCTTC. Encoded protein: CRQGTGFGYTF.

In this sample, this clonotype turned up a few times. The J gene is TRBJ2-5, the V gene TRBV15, with D maybe TRBD2 (6 bases). The CDR3 contains 14 residues. CDR1 LNHNV and CDR2 YYDKDF come from the germline V gene (reference sequence). Trimming pared 0 bases from V and 5 bases from J, leaving 10 bases between. The CDR3 DNA reads TGTGCCACCAGCAGAGACCCCCGGGGGGAGACCCAGTACTTC. Encoded protein: CATSRDPRGETQYF.

The chain couples TRBV24-1 to TRBJ1-5, with 10 bases matching TRBD1. This CDR3 contains 16 residues. Looked up from germline, CDR1 is KGHDR and CDR2 is SFDVKD. The J segment lost 5 bases and the V segment lost 1 base, leaving 4 bases of the junction unmatched. The CDR3 DNA reads TGTGCCACCAGTGATTTTCGAGGGACAGGGGATCAGCCCCAGCATTTT. It encodes CATSDFRGTGDQPQHF.

This clonotype was observed a single time. The chain uses TRBV25-1 and TRBJ2-7, with a weak D call TRBD1 (5 bases). The V end lost 4 bases, the J end lost 1 base, and 20 bases lay between the germline ends. This CDR3 comprises 17 residues. CDR1 and CDR2 from the germline V gene are MGHDK and SYGVNS. The CDR3 is CASSARPPGQGSYEQYF. The CDR3 nucleotides are TGTGCCAGCAGTGCGCGACCCCCTGGGCAGGGATCCTACGAGCAGTACTTC.

This clonotype appeared a few times. The chain has TRBV4-1 and TRBJ2-5, with 8 bases aligning to TRBD1. Germline V gene data show CDR1 as MGHRA and CDR2 as YSYEKL. V was pared by 2 bases and J by 5 bases, with 7 bases of the junction left unmatched. This CDR3 is 15 amino acids long. CDR3 region: CASSQLGQAGETQYF. The CDR3 region has the DNA TGCGCCAGCAGCCAACTGGGACAGGCGGGGGAGACCCAGTACTTC.

As regards this clonotype: Relative to the germline gene, one junction end is altered; a read error may explain this. The V gene is TRBV5-1, the J gene TRBJ2-7, with 12 bases that match TRBD2. Germline V gene data show CDR1 as SGHRS and CDR2 as YFSETQ. This CDR3 comprises 19 residues. Here the CDR3 DNA reads TGCGCCAGTAGCTTGAGGCCCCTTGGACTAGCGGGAAGCTCCTACGAGCAGTACTTC. It specifies CASSLRPLGLAGSSYEQYF. Combining the CDR3 with reference TRBV5-1 and TRBJ2-7 gives the whole variable domain KAGVTQTPRYLIKTRGQQVTLSCSPISGHRSVSWYQQTPGQGLQFLFEYFSETQRNKGNFPGRFSGRQFSNSRSEMNVSTLELGDSALYLCASSLRPLGLAGSSYEQYFGPGTRLTVT.

This clonotype has at least ten counts. The V call is TRBV15, the J call TRBJ2-7; 7 bases are shared with TRBD1. Germline values: CDR1 LNHNV, CDR2 YYDKDF (reference sequence). V lost 4 bases to trimming and J lost 7 bases; unmatched junction nucleotides: 16. The CDR3 is 16 residues long. In DNA, the CDR3 is TGTGCCACCAGCACTTTTACCGGGACAGCTTCTTGGGAGCAGTACTTC. Translating gives CATSTFTGTASWEQYF.

Here the CDR3 reads CASSLGQGAQANYGYTF. DNA of the CDR3: TGTGCCAGCAGCTTGGGACAGGGGGCCCAGGCTAACTATGGCTACACCTTC. This rearrangement joins TRBV7-8 to TRBJ1-2; TRBD1 matches at 12 bases. V shed 3 bases, J shed 0 bases, and the junction held 5 bases outside the gene matches. The CDR3 runs to 17 residues. Germline V CDR1 and CDR2: SGHVS, FQNEAQ.

The rearrangement joins TRBV25-1 to TRBJ2-7; 15 bases match TRBD2. Germline V gives CDR1 MGHDK, CDR2 SYGVNS. J lost 1 base, V lost 5 bases, and 12 bases had no gene match. The CDR3 consists of 19 residues. This CDR3 is CASSSGLAGGKHTSYEQYF. DNA of the CDR3: TGTGCCAGCAGTTCTGGACTAGCGGGAGGGAAACACACTTCCTACGAGCAGTACTTC.

This clonotype was seen repeatedly, ten times or more. V is TRBV9 and J is TRBJ1-6, with 7 positions matching TRBD1. The germline V gene has CDR1 SGDLS and CDR2 YYNGEE. The CDR3 runs to 13 residues. Trimming took 4 bases from V and 16 from J; bases not matched to a gene: 11. The CDR3 sequence: CASSLSRGGPLHF. The CDR3 DNA follows: TGTGCCAGCAGCCTTTCCAGGGGGGGGCCTCTCCACTTT.

This clonotype was seen only a few times. The CDR3 bases are TGCGCCAGCAGCTGGACTAGCGGGAGTCCGGAGACCCAGTACTTC. Protein sequence: CASSWTSGSPETQYF. V gene TRBV5-1 combines with J gene TRBJ2-5; 13 bases align to TRBD2. V was clipped by 3 bases and J by 5 bases; unmatched bases: 4. CDR1 is SGHRS and CDR2 is YFSETQ in the germline V gene. The length of the CDR3 is 15 residues.

The chain employs TRBV25-1 and TRBJ2-5; no clear D. The CDR3 has 14 amino acids. V was cut by 1 base and J by 4 bases, with 10 bases left in between. Per the germline V gene, CDR1 is MGHDK and CDR2 is SYGVNS. CDR3 protein: CASSEWDYGETQYF. The DNA of the CDR3 is TGTGCCAGCAGTGAATGGGATTACGGAGAGACCCAGTACTTC.

This rearrangement joins TRBV2 to TRBJ2-7; 7 bases map to TRBD1. Germline V gene lookup returns CDR1 SNHLY and CDR2 FYNNEI. This CDR3 has 20 amino acids. V shed 5 bases, J shed 0 bases, and the junction held 22 bases outside the gene matches. CDR3 protein: CASSPLPLRLGQRISYEQYF. DNA for the CDR3: TGTGCCAGCAGTCCCCTTCCCCTCCGATTGGGACAGCGGATCTCCTACGAGCAGTACTTC.

The chain is built from TRBV28 and TRBJ2-5; either TRBD1 or TRBD2 may supply D (6 bases each). V lost 8 bases and J lost 4, with 17 bases in between. Germline lookup yields CDR1 MDHEN and CDR2 SYDVKM. This CDR3 has 14 amino acids. The CDR3 sequence: CASQLSGAVETQYF. In DNA form, the CDR3 reads TGTGCCAGCCAATTATCGGGGGCGGTAGAGACCCAGTACTTC.

A few counts support this clonotype. Germline is not matched at one junction end, which may reflect a read error. The V call is TRBV10-3, the J call TRBJ1-3; D unclear. This CDR3 is 16 amino acids long. CDR1 and CDR2 from the germline V gene are ENHRY and SYGVKD. Written as DNA, the CDR3 is TGTGCCAGCAGTGAAGGTGAGCGGCTCTCTGGAAACACCATATATTTT. It translates to CASSEGERLSGNTIYF.

The chain recombines TRBV2 with TRBJ2-2; D is unresolved. V gave up 0 bases and J gave up 7 bases, with 6 bases separating them. This CDR3 has 13 amino acids. CDR1 SNHLY and CDR2 FYNNEI come from the germline V gene. Here the CDR3 reads CASSEAGNGELFF. As DNA, the CDR3 is TGTGCCAGCAGTGAAGCTGGGAACGGGGAGCTGTTTTTT.

This clonotype was counted at least ten times. The V and J genes are TRBV24-1 and TRBJ1-3; no definite D call. Trimming removed 0 bases at V and 4 bases at J, with 6 bases between. There are 14 residues in the CDR3. CDR1 is KGHDR and CDR2 is SFDVKD in the germline V gene. CDR3 loop: CATSDLRQGNTIYF. The CDR3 DNA sequence: TGTGCCACCAGTGATTTGCGGCAGGGAAACACCATATATTTT.

V and J are TRBV2 and TRBJ1-4, with 7 positions matching TRBD1. Germline assignment: CDR1 SNHLY and CDR2 FYNNEI. Trimming at V came to 5 bases and at J to 8 bases, leaving 8 bases not matched to a gene. CDR3 length: 14 residues. The CDR3 nucleotides are TGTGCCAGCAGTTTCTTAGGGGGCCGGGAAAAACTGTTTTTT. Its protein product is CASSFLGGREKLFF.

The chain combines TRBV5-1 with TRBJ1-2; 10 bases align to TRBD1. The CDR3 spans 14 residues. CDR1 is SGHRS and CDR2 is YFSETQ in the germline V gene. Losses at the gene ends were 4 bases for V and 2 bases for J; bases not matched to a gene: 2. This CDR3 is CASSKGQGNYGYTF. For the CDR3, the DNA is TGCGCCAGCAGCAAGGGACAGGGGAACTATGGCTACACCTTC.

V and J are TRBV5-4 and TRBJ1-2; D is perhaps TRBD1 (5 bases). Trimming took 1 base from V and 5 from J, leaving 12 bases between them. The germline CDR1 and CDR2 sequences are SGHNT and YYREEE (reference sequence). CDR3 length: 14 amino acids. CDR3 nucleotide sequence: TGTGCCAGCAGCTTGTTCGACAGATCATATGGCTACACCTTC. As protein: CASSLFDRSYGYTF.

This clonotype showed up just a few times. J is TRBJ2-5 and V is TRBV18; D is unclear. Trimming cost V 8 bases and J 5 bases, with 18 bases left between them. From germline, CDR1 is KGHSH and CDR2 LQKENI. The CDR3 loop spans 14 amino acids. The CDR3 reads CASSPGWSAETQYF. CDR3 sequence (DNA): TGTGCCAGCAGCCCTGGGTGGAGCGCCGAGACCCAGTACTTC.

This clonotype appeared many times. The chain has TRBV9 and TRBJ1-2; perhaps TRBD1 as D (5 bases). The CDR3 is made up of 15 amino acids. With 4 bases removed from V and 3 bases from J, the gap between germline ends came to 16 bases. Germline lookup yields CDR1 SGDLS and CDR2 YYNGEE. The CDR3 sequence is CASSLSGREYYGYTF. The CDR3 bases are TGTGCCAGCAGCTTATCAGGGAGGGAATACTATGGCTACACCTTC.

This clonotype was seen only a few times. The V gene is TRBV20-1, the J gene TRBJ1-5, with a possible D match to TRBD1 (6 bases). In germline, CDR1 is DFQATT, CDR2 SNEGSKA (reference sequence). V was pared by 0 bases and J by 3 bases, with 12 bases between. This CDR3 has 15 residues. The CDR3 sequence: CSARDIQGHNQPQHF. CDR3 in DNA: TGCAGTGCTAGAGATATACAGGGTCACAATCAGCCCCAGCATTTT.

The rearrangement joins TRBV14 to TRBJ1-1; no firm D call. CDR1 and CDR2 (germline): SGHDN, FVKESK. This CDR3 has 13 amino acids. The V end lost 5 bases, the J end lost 5 bases, and 12 bases lay between the germline ends. The CDR3 sequence: CASSFRRATEAFF. CDR3 nucleotides: TGTGCCAGCAGCTTCCGACGGGCAACTGAAGCTTTCTTT.

In DNA form, the CDR3 reads TGTGCCAGCAGCCTGGACAGGGTGGTTACTGAAGCTTTCTTT. Residues: CASSLDRVVTEAFF. V usage is TRBV7-9 and J usage is TRBJ1-1; 8 bases agree with TRBD1. V lost 5 bases and J lost 5; bases outside the gene matches: 7. Germline V gives CDR1 SEHNR, CDR2 FQNEAQ (reference sequence). CDR3 size: 14 residues. Drawing the rest from reference TRBV7-9 and TRBJ1-1, the complete variable domain is DTGVSQNPRHKITKRGQNVTFRCDPISEHNRLYWYRQTLGQGPEFLTYFQNEAQLEKSRLLSDRFSAERPKGSFSTLEIQRTEQGDSAMYLCASSLDRVVTEAFFGQGTRLTVV.